This entry describes one T cell receptor beta chain. This specimen belongs to a study of OX40 agonist ivuxolimab in advanced cancers. In the study overall: Males comprised 70% to 90% of the group, whose mean age was 60 years (range about 23 to 80).

The J segment lost 6 bases and the V segment lost 4 bases, leaving 7 bases of the junction unmatched. This CDR3 region has 15 residues. Germline V lookup: CDR1 LGHNA, CDR2 YNFKEQ. Clones were sequenced by immunoSEQ multiplex PCR, and TCRdb holds only the in-frame ones, with some missing. The data show about 50,000 clones, roughly 80% seen once. Source: CD4+ or CD8+ T cells sorted from blood, taken in a trial of the OX40 agonist ivuxolimab. This sequence was found in an adult with an advanced solid tumor such as melanoma, head and neck, liver or kidney cancer. This chain connects TRBV4-2 to TRBJ1-2; 11 bases match TRBD1. The CDR3 region has the DNA TGTGCCAGCAGCCCAGAGGACAGGGGGCAAAATGGCTACACCTTC. Its protein product is CASSPEDRGQNGYTF.